These 27 T cell receptor beta chains came from one sample sequenced in a study of blood T cell repertoires in COVID-19. Produced via immunoSEQ multiplex PCR; TCRdb's table is partial and in-frame only. The repertoire has under 300,000 clones, around nine tenths of them found once; the top ten carry approximately 1.9%. Sequencing used PBMCs or T cells enriched from blood (not recorded which). Receptors originate from a woman aged 18 to 35 who had recovered from COVID-19.

The V gene is TRBV5-4, the J gene TRBJ2-2; D gene uncertain. The CDR3 is made up of 12 amino acids. The germline V gene encodes CDR1 SGHNT and CDR2 YYREEE (reference sequence). The ends were cut back, 6 bases at V and 8 bases at J, with 11 bases in the middle. CDR3 amino acids: CASKRLTGELFF. In DNA, the CDR3 is TGTGCCAGCAAACGGTTGACTGGGGAGCTGTTTTTT.

The chain is built from TRBV11-3 and TRBJ2-7, with a possible D match to TRBD1 (5 bases). Trimming stripped 1 base from V and 2 bases from J, with 9 bases between. Germline V lookup: CDR1 SGHNT, CDR2 YENEEA. The CDR3 has 14 amino acids. CDR3 region: CASSLAGPAYEQYF. The CDR3 DNA reads as TGTGCCAGCAGCTTAGCAGGGCCGGCCTACGAGCAGTACTTC.

CDR3 amino acids: CASSVTSHSGGQEDTQYF. CDR3 DNA: TGTGCCAGCAGCGTAACATCCCATAGCGGGGGGCAGGAAGATACGCAGTATTTT. The genes are TRBV9 and TRBJ2-3; the match to TRBD2 covers 10 bases. The junction had 13 bases not matched to a gene; V was cut back by 1 base and J by 5 bases. The CDR3 is 18 residues long. The V gene's germline CDR1 is SGDLS and CDR2 YYNGEE.

CDR3 nucleotide sequence: TGTGCCAGCAGTTTAACCGGGACTACCAATGAGCAGTTCTTC. Translation gives CASSLTGTTNEQFF. The chain recombines TRBV28 with TRBJ2-1; 7 positions agree with TRBD2. The junction had 4 bases not matched to a gene; V was cut back by 2 bases and J by 6 bases. The CDR3 has 14 amino acids. Germline V gene data show CDR1 as MDHEN and CDR2 as SYDVKM.

V usage is TRBV5-1 and J usage is TRBJ1-6, with 8 bases lining up with TRBD1. Per germline, CDR1 SGHRS and CDR2 YFSETQ. The V gene end was trimmed by 8 bases and the J gene end by 5 bases; junction bases not matched to a gene: 9. The CDR3 spans 15 residues. CDR3 nucleotides: TGCGCCAGTACTCCAGGGGGCAGGGATAATTCACCCCTCCACTTT. Translated, it gives CASTPGGRDNSPLHF.

The chain carries TRBV27 and TRBJ2-3, with D possibly matching TRBD2 (5 bases). Germline loops: CDR1 MNHEY, CDR2 SMNVEV (reference sequence). The CDR3 covers 11 residues. Trimming stripped 7 bases from V and 5 bases from J, with 7 bases between. In DNA form, the CDR3 reads TGTGCCAGCATTCGGGGAGATACGCAGTATTTT. Protein sequence: CASIRGDTQYF.

The chain couples TRBV11-3 to TRBJ2-3, with 7 bases aligning to TRBD2. Per germline, CDR1 SGHNT and CDR2 YENEEA. The CDR3 is 14 amino acids. V lost 1 base and J lost 3; bases outside the gene matches: 1. CDR3 DNA sequence: TGTGCCAGCAGCTTAGGGGGAGGGACAGATACGCAGTATTTT. This sequence encodes CASSLGGGTDTQYF.

Here the CDR3 reads CASKDSGIRIQYF. The CDR3 DNA sequence: TGTGCCAGCAAAGACAGTGGTATTCGCATTCAGTACTTC. The V and J genes are TRBV2 and TRBJ2-4, with D perhaps TRBD1 (5 bases). V gave up 7 bases and J gave up 9 bases, with 16 bases separating them. The CDR3 is made up of 13 amino acids. CDR1 and CDR2 (germline): SNHLY, FYNNEI.

The V call is TRBV29-1, the J call TRBJ2-7; TRBD1 agrees at 7 bases. Unmatched junction bases numbered 10, after V lost 6 bases and J lost 2 bases. The V gene's germline CDR1 is SQVTM and CDR2 ANQGSEA. The CDR3 sequence is 14 residues long. The CDR3 DNA sequence: TGCAGCGTCGAGGGGGTAGGGGGCACCTACGAGCAGTACTTC. It is translated as CSVEGVGGTYEQYF.

This clone was seen just once. The chain couples TRBV3-1 (or the pseudogene TRBV3-2) to TRBJ1-5, with D tentatively TRBD1 (6 bases). V gave up 8 bases and J gave up 3 bases, with 8 bases separating them. Per the germline V gene, CDR1 is LGHDT and CDR2 is YNNKEL (reference sequence). The CDR3 covers 12 residues. CDR3 amino acids: CASGQFNQPQHF. The DNA of the CDR3 is TGTGCCAGCGGACAGTTCAATCAGCCCCAGCATTTT.

The rearrangement uses TRBV7-2 and TRBJ1-2, with a possible D match to TRBD1 (5 bases). The length of the CDR3 is 14 residues. Germline V gene lookup returns CDR1 SGHTA and CDR2 FQGNSA. V shed 5 bases and J shed 2 bases, with 12 bases lying between them. For the CDR3, the DNA is TGTGCCAGCAGCACCCAGACAGCGAACTATGGCTACACCTTC. It specifies CASSTQTANYGYTF. The variable domain in full, with the rest retrieved from reference TRBV7-2 and TRBJ1-2, is GAGVSQSPSNKVTEKGKDVELRCDPISGHTALYWYRQSLGQGLEFLIYFQGNSAPDKSGLPSDRFSAERTGGSVSTLTIQRTQQEDSAVYLCASSTQTANYGYTFGSGTRLTVV.

The V and J genes are TRBV24-1 and TRBJ1-4, with 7 bases identical to TRBD1. J lost 11 bases, V lost 3 bases, and 2 bases had no gene match. Germline V CDR1 and CDR2: KGHDR, SFDVKD. CDR3 size: 12 residues. CDR3 in DNA: TGTGCCACCAGTGATGCGACAGGGAAACTGTTTTTT. It codes for CATSDATGKLFF.

The V call is TRBV5-1, the J call TRBJ1-1, with D perhaps matching TRBD1 (5 bases). V gave up 0 bases and J gave up 3 bases, with 9 bases separating them. Germline-derived CDR1 and CDR2 are SGHRS and YFSETQ. The CDR3 has 14 residues. CDR3 region: CASSLAGEDTEAFF. The CDR3 coding sequence is TGCGCCAGCAGCTTGGCGGGGGAGGACACTGAAGCTTTCTTT.

This chain connects TRBV27 to TRBJ2-7; the match to TRBD1 covers 8 bases. Trimming took 8 bases from V and 6 from J; bases not matched to a gene: 12. Germline CDR1 and CDR2: MNHEY and SMNVEV (reference sequence). This CDR3 comprises 14 residues. CDR3 DNA sequence: TGTGCCAGCGGATTCGGGACAGGCCCCTCCGAGCAGTACTTC. This translates into CASGFGTGPSEQYF.

This clone was counted between two and nine times. This sequence joins TRBV6-5 and TRBJ2-7, with 7 bases lining up with TRBD1. The V gene end was trimmed by 5 bases and the J gene end by 2 bases; junction bases not matched to a gene: 6. This CDR3 has 14 amino acids. Germline CDR1 is MNHEY and CDR2 is SVGAGI. The CDR3 loop is CASSQTGYAYEQYF. The CDR3 coding sequence is TGTGCCAGCAGTCAGACAGGGTATGCCTACGAGCAGTACTTC.

The rearrangement uses TRBV5-1 and TRBJ1-1; the D gene is possibly TRBD1 (5 bases). CDR1 SGHRS and CDR2 YFSETQ come from the germline V gene. Trimming removed 6 bases from V and 0 bases from J, with 15 bases in between. The CDR3 is 15 amino acids. CDR3 nucleotides: TGCGCCAGCAAGCCTCTAGACAGACTGAACACTGAAGCTTTCTTT. This encodes CASKPLDRLNTEAFF.

This chain connects TRBV4-2 to TRBJ2-5; possibly TRBD2 for D (5 bases). The V end lost 5 bases, the J end lost 2 bases, and 12 bases lay between the germline ends. Germline-derived CDR1 and CDR2 are LGHNA and YNFKEQ. The CDR3 runs to 14 residues. Here the CDR3 DNA reads TGTGCCAGCAGCGGTCTAGCCGTACAAGAGACCCAGTACTTC. This encodes CASSGLAVQETQYF.

The chain has TRBV21-1 and TRBJ2-4; the D call of TRBD2 is as the table states it, not checked on the DNA. TRBV21-1 is classified as a pseudogene. The CDR3 extends over 14 amino acids. Here the CDR3 DNA reads TGTGCCCCAGGGCGGGGGGAAGGCAAAAACATTCAGTACTTC. Translation gives CAPGRGEGKNIQYF.

The chain recombines TRBV5-1 with TRBJ2-1, with TRBD2 matching 7 bases. Germline values: CDR1 SGHRS, CDR2 YFSETQ. With V trimmed by 1 base and J by 0 bases, 1 base remained unmatched. This CDR3 is built from 15 residues. CDR3 protein: CASSLLADSYNEQFF. CDR3 bases: TGCGCCAGCAGCTTGCTAGCGGACTCCTACAATGAGCAGTTCTTC.

The chain uses TRBV18 and TRBJ1-2, with D uncertain. The V end was cut by 3 bases, the J end by 4 bases, with 21 bases between. Germline V gene lookup returns CDR1 KGHSH and CDR2 LQKENI. CDR3 length: 17 residues. The CDR3 region has the DNA TGTGCCAGCTCACCCCGGTCTAACTATTATGAGCGCTATGGCTACACCTTC. Its translation: CASSPRSNYYERYGYTF. Complete variable domain (other parts from reference TRBV18 and TRBJ1-2): NAGVMQNPRHLVRRRGQEARLRCSPMKGHSHVYWYRQLPEEGLKFMVYLQKENIIDESGMPKERFSAEFPKEGPSILRIQQVVRGDSAAYFCASSPRSNYYERYGYTFGSGTRLTVV.

The V call is TRBV5-1, the J call TRBJ1-1; a weak D match, TRBD1 (6 bases). V gave up 4 bases and J gave up 2 bases, with 9 bases separating them. Germline CDR1 and CDR2: SGHRS and YFSETQ. The CDR3 extends over 13 amino acids. The CDR3, as DNA: TGCGCCAGCAGCGACAGGAGAAACACTGAAGCTTTCTTT. As protein: CASSDRRNTEAFF.

V and J are TRBV5-1 and TRBJ2-1; TRBD1 matches 9 bases. Germline V gives CDR1 SGHRS, CDR2 YFSETQ. The CDR3 extends over 19 amino acids. With V trimmed by 0 bases and J by 8 bases, 18 bases remained unmatched. The CDR3 nucleotides read TGCGCCAGCAGCTTGGTTGGGACAGGGTGGGCATTCGGCACCGATGAGCAGTTCTTC. This gives the protein CASSLVGTGWAFGTDEQFF.

There are a few counts of this clone. This chain uses TRBV7-9 with TRBJ2-5, with D possibly matching TRBD2 (6 bases). This CDR3 spans 15 amino acids. Germline assignment: CDR1 SEHNR and CDR2 FQNEAQ (reference sequence). V was clipped by 6 bases and J by 5 bases, with 19 bases between them. The CDR3 region is CASSHIAGRGETQYF. CDR3 bases: TGTGCCAGCAGTCACATCGCGGGCCGGGGGGAGACCCAGTACTTC. Full variable domain (remainder filled in from reference TRBV7-9 and TRBJ2-5): DTGVSQNPRHKITKRGQNVTFRCDPISEHNRLYWYRQTLGQGPEFLTYFQNEAQLEKSRLLSDRFSAERPKGSFSTLEIQRTEQGDSAMYLCASSHIAGRGETQYFGPGTRLLVL.

This rearrangement joins TRBV4-1 to TRBJ2-1; 7 bases line up with TRBD2. Unmatched junction bases numbered 10, after V lost 3 bases and J lost 2 bases. Germline V gene data show CDR1 as MGHRA and CDR2 as YSYEKL. The CDR3 totals 17 residues. This CDR3 reads CASSQRAREDAYNEQFF. For the CDR3, the DNA is TGCGCCAGCAGCCAGAGGGCTCGGGAGGACGCCTACAATGAGCAGTTCTTC.

As regards this clone: A read error may produce the germline difference seen at one junction end. V usage is TRBV7-8 and J usage is TRBJ1-4; TRBD1 aligns across 9 bases. In germline, CDR1 is SGHVS, CDR2 FQNEAQ. There are 13 residues in the CDR3. Here the CDR3 reads CASSLSPGQGGIF. CDR3 DNA: TGTGCCAGCAGCTTATCCCCGGGACAGGGAGGGATTTTT.

This sequence joins TRBV14 and TRBJ1-6; maybe TRBD1 (6 bases). CDR1 is SGHDN, CDR2 FVKESK, per germline. Trimming stripped 4 bases from V and 9 bases from J, with 13 bases between. The CDR3 is made up of 14 amino acids. The CDR3 is CASSLGAFGSPLHF. In DNA form, the CDR3 reads TGTGCCAGCAGCCTGGGGGCGTTCGGTTCACCCCTCCACTTT.

The chain uses TRBV6-5 and TRBJ2-3; D gene ambiguous. CDR3 length: 12 amino acids. Germline CDR1 is MNHEY and CDR2 is SVGAGI. Trimming shortened V by 8 bases and J by 5 bases, and 11 bases separated the two germline ends. The CDR3 region is CASLALLDTQYF. CDR3 in DNA: TGTGCCAGCTTGGCTTTGCTAGATACGCAGTATTTT.